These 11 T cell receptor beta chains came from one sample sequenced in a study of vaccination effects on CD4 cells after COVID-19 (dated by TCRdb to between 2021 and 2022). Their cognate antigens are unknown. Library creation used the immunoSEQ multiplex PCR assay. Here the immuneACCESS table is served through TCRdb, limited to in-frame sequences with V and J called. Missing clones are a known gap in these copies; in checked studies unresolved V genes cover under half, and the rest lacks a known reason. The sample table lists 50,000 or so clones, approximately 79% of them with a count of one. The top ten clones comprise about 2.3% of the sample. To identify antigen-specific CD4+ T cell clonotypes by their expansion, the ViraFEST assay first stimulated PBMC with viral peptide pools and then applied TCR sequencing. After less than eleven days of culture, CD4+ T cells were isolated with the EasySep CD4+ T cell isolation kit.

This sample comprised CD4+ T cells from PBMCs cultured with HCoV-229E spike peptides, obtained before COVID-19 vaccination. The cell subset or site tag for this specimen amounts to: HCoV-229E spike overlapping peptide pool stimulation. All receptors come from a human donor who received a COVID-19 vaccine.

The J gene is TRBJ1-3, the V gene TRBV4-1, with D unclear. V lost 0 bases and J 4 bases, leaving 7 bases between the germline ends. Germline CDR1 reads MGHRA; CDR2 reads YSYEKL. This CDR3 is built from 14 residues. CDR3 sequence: CASSQETRGNTIYF. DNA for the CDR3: TGCGCCAGCAGCCAAGAAACAAGGGGAAACACCATATATTTT.

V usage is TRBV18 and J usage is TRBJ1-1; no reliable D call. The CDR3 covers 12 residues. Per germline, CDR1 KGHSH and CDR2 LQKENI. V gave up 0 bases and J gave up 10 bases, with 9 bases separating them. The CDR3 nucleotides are TGTGCCAGCTCACCACCCCTGGCAGTAGCTTTCTTT. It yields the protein CASSPPLAVAFF. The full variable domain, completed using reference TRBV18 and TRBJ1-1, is NAGVMQNPRHLVRRRGQEARLRCSPMKGHSHVYWYRQLPEEGLKFMVYLQKENIIDESGMPKERFSAEFPKEGPSILRIQQVVRGDSAAYFCASSPPLAVAFFGQGTRLTVV.

The CDR3 DNA is TGTGCCAGCAGCGTAGGACAGCGTTCTCTTAATGAAAAACTGTTTTTT. It is translated as CASSVGQRSLNEKLFF. The chain uses TRBV9 and TRBJ1-4, with TRBD1 as a possible D gene (5 bases). This CDR3 spans 16 amino acids. Germline assignment: CDR1 SGDLS and CDR2 YYNGEE. Trimming removed 0 bases at V and 4 bases at J, with 13 bases between.

CDR3 coding DNA: TGCGCCAGCAGCCAGGACAGCGGAAACACCATATATTTT. This codes for CASSQDSGNTIYF. The rearrangement uses TRBV4-1 and TRBJ1-3, with D perhaps TRBD1 (6 bases). Trimming took off 3 bases at V and 4 bases at J, with 7 bases between the two ends. Germline V gives CDR1 MGHRA, CDR2 YSYEKL. The CDR3 extends over 13 amino acids.

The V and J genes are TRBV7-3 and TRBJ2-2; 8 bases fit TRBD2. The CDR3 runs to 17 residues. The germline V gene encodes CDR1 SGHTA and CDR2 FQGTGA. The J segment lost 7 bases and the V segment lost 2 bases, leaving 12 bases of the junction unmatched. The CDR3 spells CASSLGAGGLSGGELFF. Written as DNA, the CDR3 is TGTGCCAGCAGCTTAGGTGCGGGGGGACTCTCAGGCGGGGAGCTGTTTTTT.

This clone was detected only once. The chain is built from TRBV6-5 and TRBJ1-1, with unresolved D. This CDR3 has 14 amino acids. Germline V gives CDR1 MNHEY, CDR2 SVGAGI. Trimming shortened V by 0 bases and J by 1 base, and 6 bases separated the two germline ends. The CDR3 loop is CASSYSGGNTEAFF. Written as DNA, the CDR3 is TGTGCCAGCAGTTACTCTGGCGGGAACACTGAAGCTTTCTTT.

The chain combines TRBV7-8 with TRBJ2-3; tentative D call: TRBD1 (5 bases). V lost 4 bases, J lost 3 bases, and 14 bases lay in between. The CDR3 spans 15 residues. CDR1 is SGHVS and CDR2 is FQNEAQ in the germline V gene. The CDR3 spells CASSWQGFTTDTQYF. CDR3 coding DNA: TGTGCCAGCAGCTGGCAGGGTTTTACGACAGATACGCAGTATTTT.

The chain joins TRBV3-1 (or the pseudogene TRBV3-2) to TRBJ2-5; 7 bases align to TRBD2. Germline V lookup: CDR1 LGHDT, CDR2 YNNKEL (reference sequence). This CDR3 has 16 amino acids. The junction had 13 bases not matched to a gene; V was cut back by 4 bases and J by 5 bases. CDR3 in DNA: TGTGCCAGCAGCCGTAAGCCGGGACTACAGACGGAGACCCAGTACTTC. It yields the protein CASSRKPGLQTETQYF.

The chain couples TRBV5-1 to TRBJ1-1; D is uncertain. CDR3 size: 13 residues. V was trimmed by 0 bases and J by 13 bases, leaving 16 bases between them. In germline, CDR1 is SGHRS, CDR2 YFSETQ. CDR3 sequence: CASSLAGRSMGFF. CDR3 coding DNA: TGCGCCAGCAGCTTGGCCGGCCGCTCCATGGGTTTCTTT.

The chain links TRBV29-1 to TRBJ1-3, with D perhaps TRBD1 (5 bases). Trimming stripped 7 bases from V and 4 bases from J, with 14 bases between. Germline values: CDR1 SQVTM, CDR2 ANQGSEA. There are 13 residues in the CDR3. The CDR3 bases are TGCAGCGCGAAAGCCGGGGCGGGAAACACCATATATTTT. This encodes CSAKAGAGNTIYF.

The CDR3 DNA follows: TGTGCCAGAGGCCCTAGCACAGATACGCAGTATTTT. Amino acid sequence: CARGPSTDTQYF. The genes are TRBV2 and TRBJ2-3; D call uncertain. The CDR3 covers 12 residues. V lost 9 bases and J 0 bases, leaving 7 bases between the germline ends. In germline, CDR1 is SNHLY, CDR2 FYNNEI.